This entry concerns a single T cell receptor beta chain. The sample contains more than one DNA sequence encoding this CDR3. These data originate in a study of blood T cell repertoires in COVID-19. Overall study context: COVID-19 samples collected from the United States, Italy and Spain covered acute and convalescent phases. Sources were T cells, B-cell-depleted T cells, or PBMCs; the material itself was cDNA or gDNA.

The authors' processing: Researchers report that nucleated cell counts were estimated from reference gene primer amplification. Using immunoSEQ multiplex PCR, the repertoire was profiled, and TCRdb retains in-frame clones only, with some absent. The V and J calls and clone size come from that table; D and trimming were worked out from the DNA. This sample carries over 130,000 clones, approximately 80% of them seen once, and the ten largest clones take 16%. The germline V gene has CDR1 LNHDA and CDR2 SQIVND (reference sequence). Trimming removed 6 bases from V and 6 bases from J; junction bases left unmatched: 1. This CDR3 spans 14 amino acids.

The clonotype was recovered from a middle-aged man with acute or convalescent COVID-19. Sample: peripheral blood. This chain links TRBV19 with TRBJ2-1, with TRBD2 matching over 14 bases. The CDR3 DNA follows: TGTGCCAGTAGAGGACTAGCGGGGGGCAATGAGCAGTTCTTC. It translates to CASRGLAGGNEQFF. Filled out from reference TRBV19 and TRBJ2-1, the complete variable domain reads DGGITQSPKYLFRKEGQNVTLSCEQNLNHDAMYWYRQDPGQGLRLIYYSQIVNDFQKGDIAEGYSVSREKKESFPLTVTSAQKNPTAFYLCASRGLAGGNEQFFGPGTRLTVL.